The following is a TCR beta chain sequence with its context. The antigen remains unidentified. The data were taken from a study of CD8 T cells in ankylosing spondylitis. Findings and caveats of the study: What appeared characteristic of ankylosing spondylitis blood was a TCR beta motif of eight highly homologous variants.

Preparation of TCR beta libraries was done by quantitative 5'-RACE with molecular barcodes. From the 5' RACE reads, TCRdb called clonotypes with MiXCR, one entry per CDR3 protein. Among around 330,000 distinct CDR3 sequences listed, 11% were seen once. Sequencing used blood, either unsorted or a sorted T cell fraction (not recorded which). The clonotype comes from a female donor with ankylosing spondylitis or in good health (not recorded which).

The CDR3 nucleotides are TGTGCCAGCAGCGGGGGACAGGGGGCATCCGGGGAGCTGTTTTTT. Its protein is CASSGGQGASGELFF. The chain combines TRBV7-9 with TRBJ2-2; 12 nucleotides agree with TRBD1. V trimming: 5 bases; J trimming: 6 bases; junction bases outside the gene matches: 4. The CDR3 extends over 15 amino acids. Per the germline V gene, CDR1 is SEHNR and CDR2 is FQNEAQ (reference sequence).